The rows below give T cell receptor beta chains drawn from one sample of a study of PD-1 blockade in classical Hodgkin lymphoma. TCRdb's table, derived via immunoSEQ multiplex PCR, lists solely in-frame clones and lacks some. This repertoire shows 100,000 to 130,000 clones, around 89% found once; its top ten account for approximately 20%. The source was peripheral blood mononuclear cells (PBMCs), collected before the second cycle of nivolumab. These receptors were obtained from a human donor with classical Hodgkin lymphoma. CDR3s include the opening cysteine and the closing phenylalanine or tryptophan. The D gene is left open where the match is weak. A row's size may be missing; if present it is once, few, many or a size class.

j_call d_call v_call clone_size cdr3_aa cdr3_nt
TRBJ2-2 . TRBV4-1 . CASSQVVRVNTGELFF TGCGCCAGCAGCCAAGTTGTCAGGGTGAACACCGGGGAGCTGTTTTTT
TRBJ1-1 TRBD1 TRBV30 . CAWSPQGGYTEAFF TGTGCCTGGAGTCCCCAGGGGGGATACACTGAAGCTTTCTTT
TRBJ1-2 . TRBV2 . CASSDPPYRVNYGYTF TGTGCCAGCAGCGACCCCCCTTACAGGGTTAACTATGGCTACACCTTC
TRBJ2-1 . TRBV7-6 . CASSLVGDGYNEQFF TGTGCCAGCAGCTTAGTGGGAGATGGCTACAATGAGCAGTTCTTC
TRBJ2-1 TRBD2 TRBV27 . CASSPISSGYNEQFF TGTGCCAGCAGTCCCATCTCTAGCGGTTACAATGAGCAGTTCTTC
TRBJ2-1 TRBD2 TRBV28 . CVSSFPVLAGLLNEQFF TGTGTCAGCAGTTTCCCCGTCCTAGCGGGATTGTTGAATGAGCAGTTCTTC
TRBJ1-4 TRBD1 TRBV27 . CASRSIQGPKLFF TGTGCCAGCAGATCCATACAGGGGCCAAAACTGTTTTTT
TRBJ2-3 TRBD2 TRBV18 once CASSPRLAGASSGDTQYF TGTGCCAGCTCACCACGACTAGCGGGAGCTTCCAGCGGGGATACGCAGTATTTT
TRBJ1-1 TRBD1 TRBV6-5 . CASSTIGTGNTEAFF TGTGCCAGCAGCACAATAGGGACAGGGAACACTGAAGCTTTCTTT
TRBJ1-2 . TRBV7-2 . CASSLAGNGYTF TGTGCCAGCAGCTTAGCTGGGAATGGCTACACCTTC
TRBJ1-6 . TRBV28 . CASRPRRDLYNSPLHF TGTGCCAGCAGACCCAGGAGGGACCTCTATAACTCACCCCTCCACTTT
TRBJ2-4 . TRBV4-3 once CASSQDGSTAKNIQYF TGCGCCAGCAGCCAAGATGGGAGCACCGCCAAAAACATTCAGTACTTC
TRBJ1-2 TRBD1 TRBV28 . CASSPPRQGFHGYTF TGTGCCAGCAGCCCCCCCCGACAGGGGTTCCATGGCTACACCTTC
TRBJ1-1 . TRBV28 . CASSLFGQGNTEAFF TGTGCCAGCAGTTTATTCGGGCAGGGGAACACTGAAGCTTTCTTT
TRBJ2-5 . TRBV4-3 . CASSQGVSGTQYF TGCGCCAGCAGCCAAGGGGTCTCGGGGACCCAGTACTTC
TRBJ2-5 TRBD1 TRBV14 . CASSLVGTGRETQYF TGTGCCAGCAGCCTCGTCGGGACAGGGAGGGAGACCCAGTACTTC
TRBJ1-3 . TRBV6-1 . CASTWTESSGNTIYF TGTGCCAGCACCTGGACGGAGAGCTCTGGAAACACCATATATTTT
TRBJ2-7 . TRBV28 . CASSRGITTEQYF TGTGCCAGCAGTAGGGGCATAACGACCGAGCAGTACTTC
TRBJ2-7 . TRBV6-6 . CASSYDPGTNYEQYF TGCGCCAGCAGTTACGACCCAGGGACAAACTACGAGCAGTACTTC
TRBJ2-7 . TRBV11-3 . CASSSSDRSYEQYF TGTGCCAGCAGCTCCAGCGACCGATCCTACGAGCAGTACTTC
TRBJ2-7 TRBD2 TRBV4-1 . CASRPLGGEDYEQYF TGCGCCAGCAGACCCTTGGGGGGGGAGGACTACGAGCAGTACTTC
TRBJ1-2 TRBD1 TRBV5-1 . CASSLGTENGYTF TGCGCCAGCAGCCTAGGGACAGAGAATGGCTACACCTTC
TRBJ2-1 . TRBV13 . CASSFLYYNEQFF TGTGCCAGCAGCTTCTTATATTACAATGAGCAGTTCTTC
TRBJ2-1 . TRBV28 . CASSLVGGASYNEQFF TGTGCCAGCAGTTTGGTGGGGGGCGCCTCCTACAATGAGCAGTTCTTC
TRBJ2-1 . TRBV7-6 . CASSLFSRANNEQFF TGTGCCAGCAGCTTATTCTCTAGGGCAAACAATGAGCAGTTCTTC
TRBJ1-1 . TRBV5-4 once CASSLGGTLTEAFF TGTGCCAGCAGCTTGGGGGGGACGCTCACTGAAGCTTTCTTT
TRBJ2-7 . TRBV10-1 . CASSRTVDEQYF TGCGCCAGCAGCAGGACAGTGGACGAGCAGTACTTC
TRBJ2-4 TRBD1 TRBV7-2 . CASSSKGDRDGNIQYF TGTGCCAGCAGCTCAAAGGGGGACAGGGATGGAAACATTCAGTACTTC
TRBJ2-7 . TRBV6-6 . CASSQLGTYEQYF TGTGCCAGCAGCCAACTAGGGACGTACGAGCAGTACTTC
TRBJ2-2 TRBD1 TRBV30 few CAWSVQGTTGELFF TGTGCCTGGAGTGTACAGGGGACCACCGGGGAGCTGTTTTTT
TRBJ1-1 . TRBV19 once CASGGMNTEAFF TGTGCCAGTGGTGGGATGAACACTGAAGCTTTCTTT
TRBJ2-1 . TRBV15 . CATSRAGRTGYNEQFF TGTGCCACCAGCAGAGCGGGCCGAACGGGGTACAATGAGCAGTTCTTC
TRBJ2-1 TRBD1 TRBV7-6 . CASSLQNPGQATYNEQFF TGTGCCAGCAGCCTACAAAATCCGGGACAGGCAACCTACAATGAGCAGTTCTTC
TRBJ1-2 . TRBV19 . CASSNIRGAGYGYTF TGTGCCAGTAGTAACATCCGGGGGGCCGGCTATGGCTACACCTTC
TRBJ2-7 . TRBV7-9 once CASSSQGGEQYF TGTGCCAGCAGCTCTCAGGGTGGCGAGCAGTACTTC
TRBJ2-7 TRBD2 TRBV28 once CASRALAGVPPEQYF TGTGCCAGCAGGGCTCTAGCGGGAGTTCCCCCCGAGCAGTACTTC
TRBJ1-5 . TRBV11-2 . CASSLGVGLDQPQHF TGTGCCAGCAGCTTAGGGGTCGGGCTCGATCAGCCCCAGCATTTT
TRBJ2-5 TRBD1 TRBV2 . CASREGTGDETQYF TGTGCCAGCAGGGAGGGGACAGGGGATGAGACCCAGTACTTC
TRBJ1-2 TRBD1 TRBV28 . CASRGRQGADYGYTF TGTGCCAGCAGGGGGCGACAGGGAGCTGACTATGGCTACACCTTC
TRBJ1-1 . TRBV5-1 . CASSPREGGTEAFF TGCGCCAGCAGCCCGAGGGAGGGGGGCACTGAAGCTTTCTTT
TRBJ2-1 . TRBV21-1 . CASSELAEQFF TGTGCCAGCAGCGAACTAGCAGAGCAGTTCTTC
TRBJ2-7 TRBD2 TRBV6-1 . CASSELIGTSAYSYEQYF TGTGCCAGCAGTGAATTAATAGGGACTAGCGCATACTCCTACGAGCAGTACTTC
TRBJ1-5 . TRBV18 . CASSSTGFGQPQHF TGTGCCAGCTCAAGCACAGGGTTCGGACAGCCCCAGCATTTT
TRBJ1-2 . TRBV5-4 . CASSLDAKGGNGYTF TGTGCCAGCAGCTTGGACGCGAAGGGGGGGAATGGCTACACCTTC
TRBJ2-3 . TRBV30 . CAWNSQGIPDTQYF TGTGCCTGGAACAGCCAAGGTATTCCAGATACGCAGTATTTT
TRBJ2-3 TRBD2 TRBV11-2 . CASSIAGATDTQYF TGTGCCAGCAGCATAGCGGGAGCCACAGATACGCAGTATTTT
TRBJ1-2 . TRBV27 . CASSFAEDYGYTF TGTGCCAGCAGTTTCGCGGAGGACTATGGCTACACCTTC
TRBJ2-7 TRBD2 TRBV7-2 . CASSLSLAAVSSYEQYF TGTGCCAGCAGCTTAAGCCTAGCGGCCGTTAGCTCCTACGAGCAGTACTTC